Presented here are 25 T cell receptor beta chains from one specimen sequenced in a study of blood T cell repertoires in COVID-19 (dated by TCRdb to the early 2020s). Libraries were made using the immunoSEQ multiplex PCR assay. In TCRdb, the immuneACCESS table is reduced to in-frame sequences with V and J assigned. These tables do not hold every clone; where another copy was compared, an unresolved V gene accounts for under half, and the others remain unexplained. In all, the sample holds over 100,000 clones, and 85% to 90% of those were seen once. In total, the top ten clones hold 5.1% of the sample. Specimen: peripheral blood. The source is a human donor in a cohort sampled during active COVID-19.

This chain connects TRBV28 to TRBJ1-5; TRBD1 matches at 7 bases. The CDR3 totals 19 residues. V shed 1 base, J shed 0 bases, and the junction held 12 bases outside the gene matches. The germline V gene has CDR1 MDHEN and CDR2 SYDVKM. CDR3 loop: CASSLSSSRTGYSNQPQHF. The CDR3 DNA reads TGTGCCAGCAGTTTATCATCATCCCGGACAGGCTATAGCAATCAGCCCCAGCATTTT.

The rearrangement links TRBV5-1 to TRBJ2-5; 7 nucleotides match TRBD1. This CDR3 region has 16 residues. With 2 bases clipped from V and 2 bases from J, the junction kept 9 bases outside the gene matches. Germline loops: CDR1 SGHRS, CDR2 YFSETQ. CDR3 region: CASSFFLTGDQETQYF. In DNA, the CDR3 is TGCGCCAGCAGCTTTTTCTTAACAGGGGATCAAGAGACCCAGTACTTC.

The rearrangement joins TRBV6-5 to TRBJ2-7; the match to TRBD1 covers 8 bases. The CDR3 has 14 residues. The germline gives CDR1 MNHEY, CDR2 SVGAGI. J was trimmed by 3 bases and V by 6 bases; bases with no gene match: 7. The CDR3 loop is CASRRSDRGYEQYF. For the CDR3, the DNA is TGTGCCAGCAGGAGATCAGACAGGGGCTACGAGCAGTACTTC.

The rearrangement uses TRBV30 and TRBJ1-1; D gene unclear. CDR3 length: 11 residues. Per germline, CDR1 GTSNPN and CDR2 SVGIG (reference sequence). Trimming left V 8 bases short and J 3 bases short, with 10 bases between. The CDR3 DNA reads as TGTGCCCGCCAGCGGGACACTGAAGCTTTCTTT. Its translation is CARQRDTEAFF.

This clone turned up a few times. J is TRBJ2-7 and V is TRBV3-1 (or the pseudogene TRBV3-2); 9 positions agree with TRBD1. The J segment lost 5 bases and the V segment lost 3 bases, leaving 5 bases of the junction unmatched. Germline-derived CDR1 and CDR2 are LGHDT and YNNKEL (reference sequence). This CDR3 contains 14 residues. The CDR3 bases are TGTGCCAGCAGCCAGCTACAGGGGGCCCACGAGCAGTACTTC. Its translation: CASSQLQGAHEQYF.

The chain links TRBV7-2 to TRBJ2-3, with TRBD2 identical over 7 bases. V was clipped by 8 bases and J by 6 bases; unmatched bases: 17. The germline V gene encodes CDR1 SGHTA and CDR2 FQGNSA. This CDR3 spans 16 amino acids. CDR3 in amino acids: CASQNLAGKTDDTQYF. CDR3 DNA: TGTGCCAGCCAAAATTTAGCGGGCAAAACCGACGATACGCAGTATTTT.

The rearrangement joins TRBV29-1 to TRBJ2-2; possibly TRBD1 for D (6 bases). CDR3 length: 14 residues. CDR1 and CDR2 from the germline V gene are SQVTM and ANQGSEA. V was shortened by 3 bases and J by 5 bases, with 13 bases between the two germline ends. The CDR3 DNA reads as TGCAGCGTTGAGGGACATGTAAGAACCGGGGAGCTGTTTTTT. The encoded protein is CSVEGHVRTGELFF.

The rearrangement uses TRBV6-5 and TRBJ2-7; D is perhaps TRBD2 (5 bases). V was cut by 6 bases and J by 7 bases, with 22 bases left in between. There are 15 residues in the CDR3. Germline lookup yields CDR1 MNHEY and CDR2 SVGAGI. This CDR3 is CASRISRDPTGEQYF. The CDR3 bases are TGTGCCAGCAGGATTTCCCGGGATCCGACCGGGGAGCAGTACTTC.

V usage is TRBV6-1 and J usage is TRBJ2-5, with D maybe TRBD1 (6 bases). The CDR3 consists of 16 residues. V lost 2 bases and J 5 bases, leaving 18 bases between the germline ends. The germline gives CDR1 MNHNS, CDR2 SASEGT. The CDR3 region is CASSEWGRQVTETQYF. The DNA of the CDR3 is TGTGCCAGCAGTGAATGGGGAAGACAGGTTACGGAGACCCAGTACTTC.

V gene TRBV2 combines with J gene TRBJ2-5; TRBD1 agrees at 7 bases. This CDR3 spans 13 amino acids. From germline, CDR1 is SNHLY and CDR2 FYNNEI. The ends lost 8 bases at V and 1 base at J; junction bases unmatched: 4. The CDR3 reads CASDGTAQETQYF. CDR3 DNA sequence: TGTGCCAGCGACGGGACAGCCCAAGAGACCCAGTACTTC.

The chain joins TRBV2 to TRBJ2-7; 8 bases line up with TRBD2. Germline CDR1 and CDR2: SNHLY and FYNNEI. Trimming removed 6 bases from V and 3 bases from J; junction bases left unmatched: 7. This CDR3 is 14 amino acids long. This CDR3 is CASSGGGTVYEQYF. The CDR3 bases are TGTGCCAGCAGCGGGGGGGGTACCGTCTACGAGCAGTACTTC.

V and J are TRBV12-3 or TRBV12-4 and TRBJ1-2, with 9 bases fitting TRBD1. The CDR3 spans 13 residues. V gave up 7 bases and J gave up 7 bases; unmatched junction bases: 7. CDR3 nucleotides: TGTGCCAGCACCCAGGGACAGGGCGGTGGCTACACCTTC. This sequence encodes CASTQGQGGGYTF.

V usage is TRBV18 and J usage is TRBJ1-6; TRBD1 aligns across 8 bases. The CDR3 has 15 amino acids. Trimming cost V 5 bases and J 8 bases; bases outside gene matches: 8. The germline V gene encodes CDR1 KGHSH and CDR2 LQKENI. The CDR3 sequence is CASSWGPTGDSPLHF. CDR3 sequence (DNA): TGTGCCAGCTCATGGGGCCCGACAGGGGATTCACCCCTCCACTTT.

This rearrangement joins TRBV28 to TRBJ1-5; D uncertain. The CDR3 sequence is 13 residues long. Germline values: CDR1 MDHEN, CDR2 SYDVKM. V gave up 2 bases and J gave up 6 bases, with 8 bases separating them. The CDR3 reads CASSLAWAQPQHF. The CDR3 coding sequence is TGTGCCAGCAGTTTAGCGTGGGCTCAGCCCCAGCATTTT.

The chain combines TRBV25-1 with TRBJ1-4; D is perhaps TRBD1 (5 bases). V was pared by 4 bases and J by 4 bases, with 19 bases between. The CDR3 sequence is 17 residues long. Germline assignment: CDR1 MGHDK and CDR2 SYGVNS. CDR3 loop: CASSGGGWGSSNEKLFF. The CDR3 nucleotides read TGTGCCAGCAGTGGGGGAGGATGGGGCAGCAGTAATGAAAAACTGTTTTTT.

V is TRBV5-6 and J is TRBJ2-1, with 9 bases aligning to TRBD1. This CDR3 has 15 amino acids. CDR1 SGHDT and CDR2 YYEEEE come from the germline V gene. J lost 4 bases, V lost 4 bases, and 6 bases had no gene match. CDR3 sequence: CASSVGGQGYNEQFF. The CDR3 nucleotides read TGTGCCAGCAGCGTTGGGGGACAGGGATACAATGAGCAGTTCTTC. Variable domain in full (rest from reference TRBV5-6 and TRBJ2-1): DAGVTQSPTHLIKTRGQQVTLRCSPKSGHDTVSWYQQALGQGPQFIFQYYEEEERQRGNFPDRFSGHQFPNYSSELNVNALLLGDSALYLCASSVGGQGYNEQFFGPGTRLTVL.

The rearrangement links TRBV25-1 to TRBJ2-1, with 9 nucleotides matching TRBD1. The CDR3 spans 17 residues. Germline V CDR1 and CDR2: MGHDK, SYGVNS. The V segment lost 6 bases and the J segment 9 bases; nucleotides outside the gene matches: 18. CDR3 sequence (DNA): TGTGCCAGCAGCCGCACCTTGGGACAGGGCTCACCTGGTGAGCAGTTCTTC. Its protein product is CASSRTLGQGSPGEQFF.

The CDR3 spells CSVELARNEQFF. CDR3 DNA: TGCAGCGTTGAACTAGCCCGCAATGAGCAGTTCTTC. The chain is built from TRBV29-1 and TRBJ2-1, with a tentative D call TRBD2 (5 bases). The CDR3 totals 12 residues. In germline, CDR1 is SQVTM, CDR2 ANQGSEA. V was trimmed by 2 bases and J by 6 bases, leaving 8 bases between them.

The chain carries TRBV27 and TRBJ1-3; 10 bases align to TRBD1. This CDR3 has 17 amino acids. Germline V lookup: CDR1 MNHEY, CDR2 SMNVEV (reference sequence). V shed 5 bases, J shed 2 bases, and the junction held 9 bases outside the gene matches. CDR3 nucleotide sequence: TGTGCCAGCAGTAACCGGGACAGGGGTTTTCCTGGAAACACCATATATTTT. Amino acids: CASSNRDRGFPGNTIYF.

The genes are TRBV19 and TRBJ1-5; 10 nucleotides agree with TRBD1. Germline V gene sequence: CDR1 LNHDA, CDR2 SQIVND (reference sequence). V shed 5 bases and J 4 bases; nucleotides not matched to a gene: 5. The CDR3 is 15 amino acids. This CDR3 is CASSRDRGTNQPQHF. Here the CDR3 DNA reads TGTGCCAGTAGTCGGGACAGGGGCACGAATCAGCCCCAGCATTTT.

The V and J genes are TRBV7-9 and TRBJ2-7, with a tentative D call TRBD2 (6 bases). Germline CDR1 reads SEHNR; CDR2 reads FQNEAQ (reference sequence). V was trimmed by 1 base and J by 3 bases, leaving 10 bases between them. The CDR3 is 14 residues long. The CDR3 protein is CASSLGGDLYEQYF. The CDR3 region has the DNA TGTGCCAGCAGCTTAGGCGGGGACCTCTACGAGCAGTACTTC.

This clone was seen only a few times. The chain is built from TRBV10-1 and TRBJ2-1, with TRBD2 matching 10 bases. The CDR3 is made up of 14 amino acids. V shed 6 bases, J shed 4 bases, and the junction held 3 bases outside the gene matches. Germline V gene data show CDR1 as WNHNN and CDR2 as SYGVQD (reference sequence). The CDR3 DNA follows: TGCGCCAGCAGCGAAGCGGGAGGGTACAATGAGCAGTTCTTC. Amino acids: CASSEAGGYNEQFF.

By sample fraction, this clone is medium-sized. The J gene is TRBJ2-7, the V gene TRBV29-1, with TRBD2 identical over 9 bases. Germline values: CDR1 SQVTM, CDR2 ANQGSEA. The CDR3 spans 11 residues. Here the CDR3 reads CRVAGEDEQYF. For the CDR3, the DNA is TGCAGAGTAGCGGGAGAGGACGAGCAGTACTTC.

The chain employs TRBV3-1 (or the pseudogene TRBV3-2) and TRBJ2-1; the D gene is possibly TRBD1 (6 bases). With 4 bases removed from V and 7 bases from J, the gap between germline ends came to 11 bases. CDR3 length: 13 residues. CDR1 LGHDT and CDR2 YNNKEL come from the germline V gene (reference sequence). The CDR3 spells CASSPIQGNEQFF. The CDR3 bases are TGTGCCAGCAGCCCGATACAGGGAAATGAGCAGTTCTTC.

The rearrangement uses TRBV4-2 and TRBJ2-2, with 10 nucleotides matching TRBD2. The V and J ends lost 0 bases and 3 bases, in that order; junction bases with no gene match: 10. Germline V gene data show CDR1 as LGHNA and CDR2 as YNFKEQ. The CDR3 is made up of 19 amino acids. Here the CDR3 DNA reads TGTGCCAGCAGCCAAGAGATGATGGCGAGCGGGGGGGACACCGGGGAGCTGTTTTTT. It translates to CASSQEMMASGGDTGELFF.